A selection of T cell receptor beta chains follows, all from one sample in a study of T cells in Graves' hyperthyroidism and ophthalmopathy. TCRdb ran MiXCR on the multiplex PCR reads and lists one entry per CDR3 protein. The table shows 650,000 to 700,000 distinct CDR3 sequences, with about 18% occurring only once. Sequenced sample: blood. These receptors all come from a man between 45 and 60 years old with Graves' hyperthyroidism. Each CDR3 is given with its conserved first and last residue. Clone sizes are given selectively: once, few, many, or a class where the clone is expanded.

V gene: TRBV27; clone size: -; CDR3 protein: CASSGPGEQFF
V gene: TRBV2; clone size: many; CDR3 protein: CASSERDRGEMRFF
V gene: TRBV20-1; clone size: many; CDR3 protein: CSARVKPGPHRTYEQYF
V gene: TRBV20-1; clone size: -; CDR3 protein: CGAPDFSNTGELFF
V gene: TRBV20-1; clone size: few; CDR3 protein: CSARISYYGYTF
V gene: TRBV6-5; clone size: many; CDR3 protein: CASSSPKQGIYGYTF
V gene: TRBV14; clone size: -; CDR3 protein: CASSQEWQTGRNEQFF
V gene: TRBV24-1; clone size: -; CDR3 protein: CATSDFSVPGNEQFF
V gene: TRBV28; clone size: many; CDR3 protein: CASSTGYGGYTF
V gene: TRBV20-1; clone size: few; CDR3 protein: CSARRGMNTEAFF
V gene: TRBV3-1; clone size: -; CDR3 protein: CASSQGREGSQPQHF
V gene: TRBV12-3/TRBV12-4; clone size: many; CDR3 protein: CASSSEVANEKLFF
V gene: TRBV11-3; clone size: -; CDR3 protein: CASSSNGYNEQFF
V gene: TRBV7-9; clone size: -; CDR3 protein: CASSPSGVSPLHF
V gene: TRBV3-1; clone size: many; CDR3 protein: CASSPTKQDREQYF
V gene: TRBV6-1; clone size: -; CDR3 protein: CASSEGVASGTQYF
V gene: TRBV5-1; clone size: few; CDR3 protein: CASSFGFEGSPLHF
V gene: TRBV28; clone size: many; CDR3 protein: CASRQGWKGANVLTF
V gene: TRBV9; clone size: few; CDR3 protein: CASSPPSDGYTF
V gene: TRBV7-3; clone size: many; CDR3 protein: CASSLKQGNTGELFF
V gene: TRBV2; clone size: many; CDR3 protein: CASSESRPYEQYF
V gene: TRBV28; clone size: many; CDR3 protein: CASSSSGSFEQYF
V gene: TRBV19; clone size: many; CDR3 protein: CASTPLWTAGPTDGYTF
V gene: TRBV24-1; clone size: many; CDR3 protein: CATGTAYNEQFF
V gene: TRBV29-1; clone size: many; CDR3 protein: CSVAWTSGRGDQETQYF
V gene: TRBV19; clone size: -; CDR3 protein: CASTPQEGGNEQFF
V gene: TRBV18; clone size: -; CDR3 protein: CASSPDRAGEQYF
V gene: TRBV6-9; clone size: -; CDR3 protein: CASSYGVSATNEKLFF
V gene: TRBV27; clone size: -; CDR3 protein: CASSLSLRQERQSAPAF
V gene: TRBV11-1; clone size: many; CDR3 protein: CASSPGIGGYTF
V gene: TRBV5-1; clone size: few; CDR3 protein: CASGPWTSGANVLTF
V gene: TRBV24-1; clone size: many; CDR3 protein: CATSDFLGTSGSDGDTQYF
V gene: TRBV6-9; clone size: -; CDR3 protein: CASSYGPGGYGYTF
V gene: TRBV28; clone size: few; CDR3 protein: CASSSRGPGEQYF
V gene: TRBV6-2/TRBV6-3; clone size: -; CDR3 protein: CASSYPAGPQFF
V gene: TRBV29-1; clone size: few; CDR3 protein: CSVERDGSTGELFF